These T cell receptor beta chains were read from a single sample in a study of Graves' ophthalmopathy and Graves' hyperthyroidism. TCRdb itself ran the multiplex PCR reads through MiXCR, one entry per CDR3 protein. Found here are a few hundred thousand distinct CDR3 sequences, around 17% of them singletons; the top ten hold about 1.6%. The sample was peripheral blood. These receptors all come from a young woman with Graves' ophthalmopathy. The CDR3 runs from the conserved cysteine through the conserved F or W. A D gene is named only where the DNA matches it firmly. The size entry is marked missing in some rows and otherwise reads once, few, many or a size class.

clone_size	d_call	v_call	j_call	cdr3_aa	cdr3_nt
.	TRBD2	TRBV6-2/TRBV6-3	TRBJ2-6	CASSSTSGMGANVLTF	TGTGCCAGCAGCTCCACTAGCGGGATGGGGGCCAACGTCCTGACTTTC
.	TRBD1	TRBV12-3/TRBV12-4	TRBJ1-1	CASSWGQLNTEAFF	TGTGCCAGCAGTTGGGGACAGCTAAACACTGAAGCTTTCTTT
many	.	TRBV5-6	TRBJ1-2	CASTYVSRQVVNNGYTF	TGTGCCAGCACCTACGTGTCCAGGCAGGTAGTTAATAATGGCTACACCTTC
many	.	TRBV9	TRBJ2-2	CASSVQEPGELFF	TGTGCCAGCAGCGTACAGGAACCCGGGGAGCTGTTTTTT
.	.	TRBV6-1	TRBJ1-1	CASSEFRTGNTEAFF	TGTGCCAGCAGTGAATTCCGGACGGGGAACACTGAAGCTTTCTTT
few	.	TRBV28	TRBJ1-6	CASSVPPASSYNSPLHF	TGTGCCAGCAGCGTGCCCCCTGCTAGCTCCTATAATTCACCCCTCCACTTT
many	TRBD1	TRBV27	TRBJ1-2	CASSLSGTVERGYTF	TGTGCCAGCAGTTTATCGGGGACAGTCGAGAGGGGCTACACCTTC
many	.	TRBV9	TRBJ1-2	CASSGTGGSYGGYTF	TGTGCCAGCAGCGGTACCGGGGGATCCTACGGGGGCTACACCTTC
many	.	TRBV6-2/TRBV6-3	TRBJ2-7	CASSYPRGVAVFSYEQYF	TGTGCCAGCAGTTACCCTCGAGGGGTGGCGGTTTTCTCCTACGAGCAGTACTTC
.	TRBD1	TRBV12-3/TRBV12-4	TRBJ1-5	CASFRQGAGQPQHF	TGTGCCAGCTTCAGACAGGGGGCAGGTCAGCCCCAGCATTTT
.	.	TRBV20-1	TRBJ1-4	CSARDQQELFF	TGCAGTGCTAGAGATCAGCAAGAACTGTTTTTT
many	TRBD1	TRBV6-4	TRBJ2-4	CASALQAGTDDEIAKNIQYF	TGTGCCAGCGCCCTACAAGCCGGGACAGACGACGAGATAGCCAAAAACATTCAGTACTTC
many	TRBD1	TRBV6-2/TRBV6-3	TRBJ1-5	CASSSPGQFSNQPQHF	TGTGCCAGCAGTTCCCCGGGACAGTTTAGCAATCAGCCCCAGCATTTT
once	.	TRBV7-2	TRBJ2-3	CASSLAGATDTQYF	TGTGCCAGCAGCTTAGCAGGGGCAACAGATACGCAGTATTTT
many	.	TRBV19	TRBJ1-1	CASSIDREGTEAFF	TGTGCCAGTAGTATAGACAGGGAGGGCACTGAAGCTTTCTTT
few	TRBD2	TRBV11-2	TRBJ2-7	CASSLDFASGSYEQYF	TGTGCCAGCAGCTTAGATTTCGCTAGCGGGAGCTACGAGCAGTACTTC
many	.	TRBV6-2/TRBV6-3	TRBJ1-1	CASSYPRSVGAGHTEAFF	TGTGCCAGCAGTTACCCTAGATCCGTGGGTGCGGGTCACACTGAAGCTTTCTTT
.	.	TRBV7-2	TRBJ2-7	CASSGTAPYEQYF	TGTGCCAGCAGCGGGACTGCCCCCTACGAGCAGTACTTC
many	TRBD1	TRBV6-1	TRBJ1-1	CASSDVGQENEAFF	TGTGCCAGCAGTGACGTGGGACAGGAAAATGAAGCTTTCTTT
few	TRBD1	TRBV3-1	TRBJ1-6	CASRPRDSSLYNSPLHF	TGTGCCAGCAGACCCCGGGACAGCTCCCTCTATAATTCACCCCTCCACTTT